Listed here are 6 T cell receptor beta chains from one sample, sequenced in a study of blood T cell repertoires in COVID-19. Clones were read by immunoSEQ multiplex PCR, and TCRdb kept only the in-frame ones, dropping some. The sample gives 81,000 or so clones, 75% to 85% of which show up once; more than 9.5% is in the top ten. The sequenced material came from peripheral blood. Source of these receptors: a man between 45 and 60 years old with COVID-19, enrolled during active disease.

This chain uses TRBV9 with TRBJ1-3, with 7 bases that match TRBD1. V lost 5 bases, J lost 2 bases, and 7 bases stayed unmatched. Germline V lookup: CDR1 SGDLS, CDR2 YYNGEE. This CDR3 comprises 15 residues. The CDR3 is CASSITGATGNTIYF. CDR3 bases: TGTGCCAGCAGTATCACAGGGGCGACTGGAAACACCATATATTTT.

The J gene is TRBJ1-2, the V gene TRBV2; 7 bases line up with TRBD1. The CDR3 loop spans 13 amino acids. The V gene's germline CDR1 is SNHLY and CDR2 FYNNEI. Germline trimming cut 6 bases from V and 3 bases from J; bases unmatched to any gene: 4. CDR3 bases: TGTGCCAGCAGGTTTGGGACAGACTATGGCTACACCTTC. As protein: CASRFGTDYGYTF.

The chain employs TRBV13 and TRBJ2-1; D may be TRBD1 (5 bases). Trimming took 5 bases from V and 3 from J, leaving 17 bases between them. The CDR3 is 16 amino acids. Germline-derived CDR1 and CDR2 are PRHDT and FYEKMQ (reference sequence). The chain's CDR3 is CASSLRRQSNYNEQFF. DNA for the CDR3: TGTGCCAGCAGCCTCCGGAGACAGTCGAACTACAATGAGCAGTTCTTC.

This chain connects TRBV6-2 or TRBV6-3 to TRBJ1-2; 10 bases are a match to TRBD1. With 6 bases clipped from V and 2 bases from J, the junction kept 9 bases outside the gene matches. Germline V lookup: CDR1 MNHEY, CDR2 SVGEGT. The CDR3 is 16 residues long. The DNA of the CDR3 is TGTGCCAGCAGCCGAACCCAGACAGGGGGCAACTATGGCTACACCTTC. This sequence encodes CASSRTQTGGNYGYTF.

Written as DNA, the CDR3 is TGTGCCAGCAGCATCTGGCCTAGCACAGATACGCAGTATTTT. This translates into CASSIWPSTDTQYF. The chain employs TRBV11-2 and TRBJ2-3; D uncertain. This CDR3 comprises 14 residues. Germline V gives CDR1 SGHAT, CDR2 FQNNGV. The ends were cut back, 5 bases at V and 0 bases at J, with 9 bases in the middle.

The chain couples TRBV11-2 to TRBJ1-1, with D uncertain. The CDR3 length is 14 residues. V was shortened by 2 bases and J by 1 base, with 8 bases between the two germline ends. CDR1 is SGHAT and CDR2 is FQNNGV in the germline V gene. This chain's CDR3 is CASSLLTTNTEAFF. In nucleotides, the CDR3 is TGTGCCAGCAGCTTACTGACAACGAACACTGAAGCTTTCTTT.